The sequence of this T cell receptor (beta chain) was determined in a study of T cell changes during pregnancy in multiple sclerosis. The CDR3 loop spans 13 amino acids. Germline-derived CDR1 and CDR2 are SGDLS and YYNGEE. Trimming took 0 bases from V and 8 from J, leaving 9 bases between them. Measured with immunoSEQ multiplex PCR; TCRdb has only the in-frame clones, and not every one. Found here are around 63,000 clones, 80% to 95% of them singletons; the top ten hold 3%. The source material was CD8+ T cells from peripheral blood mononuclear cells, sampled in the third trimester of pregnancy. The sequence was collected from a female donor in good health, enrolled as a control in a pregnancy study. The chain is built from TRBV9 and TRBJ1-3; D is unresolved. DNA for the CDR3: TGTGCCAGCAGCGTAGATCTGCGGGACACCATATATTTT. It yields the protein CASSVDLRDTIYF.